This T cell receptor beta chain was documented in a study of T cell repertoires in cytomegalovirus infection (dated by TCRdb to the late 2010s). Regarding the study in general: Alongside well-studied HLA-B-restricted epitopes, the peptide stimulations were aimed at recently identified HLA-C-restricted CMV epitopes, whose presentation resists viral immunomodulation. Donor HLA type was relevant to the analysis, because carriage of CMV infection together with the matching HLA type was indicated by public TCR beta signatures. What the work shows at the level of the full study, not this receptor alone: The ex vivo response was dominated by HLA-C-restricted CMV-specific TCR beta clonotypes, and the single most frequent clonotype in two of eight donors was supplied by these HLA-C-restricted clonotypes. In both this cohort and an independent 352-donor cohort, the cumulative frequency of public TCR beta family members distinguished carriers of CMV infection plus the relevant HLA type.

Concerning this clonotype: Its cognate antigen has yet to be identified. The record has no base qualities; no much larger clone is one base away.

The sample's treatment or condition label, in plain terms: in vitro stimulation with specific CMV peptide epitopes to enrich CMV-specific T cells. The sequencer listed for this sample is Illumina HiSeq 1500. Using fastp at Q25 and MiXCR, TCRdb reprocessed the public reads and kept productive beta chains. For every CDR3 protein sequence, its rows merge into one entry that carries the most common genes and DNA. Across this sample there are about 310,000 distinct CDR3 sequences, with more than 20% seen only once. About an eighth of the sample is taken by the ten largest. This receptor was taken from a human donor in good health (CMV status not recorded). Some clones in this sample may be carry-over from other donors' samples. Sequencing used cultured PBMCs, obtained from culture after CMV antigen stimulation.

The CDR3 region reads CASRSPGRGRTGELFF. The bases are TGTGCCAGCAGATCACCGGGTAGGGGGCGTACCGGGGAGCTGTTTTTT. This sequence uses TRBV5-5 and TRBJ2-2, and 7 bases in between align with TRBD1. According to the germline V gene (reference sequence), CDR1 reads SGHKS and CDR2 reads YYEKEE. Trimming takes 5 bases off V and 5 bases off J; junction bases not matched to a gene: 12. The CDR3 spans 16 residues, from the cysteine through the phenylalanine. Only the CDR3 portion is preserved as DNA: 48 bases, with reading frame beginning at the first base.